This is a list of T cell receptor beta chains from one sample in a study of control samples from healthy donors and cancer patients. The assay was immunoSEQ multiplex PCR, and TCRdb's table has in-frame clones only and misses some. Among under 200,000 clones listed, roughly 95% were seen once. Material: blood. These TCRs come from a woman aged 55-69 years in good health. The CDR3 runs from the conserved cysteine through the conserved F or W. D genes are given only for firm matches. Rows give clone size only sometimes, using once, few, many, or a class for an expanded clone.

j_call: TRBJ1-4; cdr3_length: 15; v_call: TRBV7-9; d_call: TRBD1; clone_size: -; cdr3_nt: TGTGCCAGCAGCCCACGGACAGGGGAGGGTGAAAAACTGTTTTTT; cdr3_aa: CASSPRTGEGEKLFF
j_call: TRBJ1-2; cdr3_length: 17; v_call: TRBV4-3; d_call: -; clone_size: -; cdr3_nt: TGCGCCAGCAGCCAAGCGCTCCGGGACACAGCTAACTATGGCTACACCTTC; cdr3_aa: CASSQALRDTANYGYTF
j_call: TRBJ2-5; cdr3_length: 12; v_call: TRBV5-4; d_call: -; clone_size: few; cdr3_nt: TGTGCCAGCAGCCCTTCCCAAGAGACCCAGTACTTC; cdr3_aa: CASSPSQETQYF
j_call: TRBJ2-2; cdr3_length: 14; v_call: TRBV2; d_call: TRBD2; clone_size: -; cdr3_nt: TGTGCCAGCAGATCACGGGAGGGGAGAAGGGAGCTGTTTTTT; cdr3_aa: CASRSREGRRELFF
j_call: TRBJ1-2; cdr3_length: 15; v_call: TRBV6-5; d_call: -; clone_size: -; cdr3_nt: TGTGCCAGCAGTTTCTCCTCGACAGGCACCTGGTCCCACACCTTC; cdr3_aa: CASSFSSTGTWSHTF
j_call: TRBJ1-2; cdr3_length: 12; v_call: TRBV9; d_call: -; clone_size: -; cdr3_nt: TGTGCCAGCAACGATCAAGGACAGGGCTACACCTTC; cdr3_aa: CASNDQGQGYTF
j_call: TRBJ1-5; cdr3_length: 15; v_call: TRBV19; d_call: -; clone_size: -; cdr3_nt: TGTGCCAGTAGTATAAGGTCCCCCCAGGATCAGCCCCAGCATTTT; cdr3_aa: CASSIRSPQDQPQHF
j_call: TRBJ1-2; cdr3_length: 13; v_call: TRBV7-8; d_call: -; clone_size: -; cdr3_nt: TGTGCCAGCAGCCCGGACCGGGTTCACGGCTACACCTTC; cdr3_aa: CASSPDRVHGYTF
j_call: TRBJ1-6; cdr3_length: 13; v_call: TRBV6-2/TRBV6-3; d_call: TRBD1; clone_size: -; cdr3_nt: TGTGCCAGCAGACCTCGACAGGGTTCACCCCTCCACTTT; cdr3_aa: CASRPRQGSPLHF
j_call: TRBJ2-2; cdr3_length: 14; v_call: TRBV9; d_call: -; clone_size: -; cdr3_nt: TGTGCCAGCGCCATGGGGGGACATACCGGGGAGCTGTTTTTT; cdr3_aa: CASAMGGHTGELFF
j_call: TRBJ1-1; cdr3_length: 16; v_call: TRBV4-3; d_call: TRBD1; clone_size: -; cdr3_nt: TGCGCCAGCAGCCATACCGGACAGGGCATCGTCACTGAAGCTTTCTTT; cdr3_aa: CASSHTGQGIVTEAFF
j_call: TRBJ2-1; cdr3_length: 15; v_call: TRBV3-1/TRBV3-2; d_call: TRBD2; clone_size: -; cdr3_nt: TGTGCCAGCAGCCCTGCTAGCGGGGGCCACAATGAGCAGTTCTTC; cdr3_aa: CASSPASGGHNEQFF
j_call: TRBJ1-5; cdr3_length: 12; v_call: TRBV3-1/TRBV3-2; d_call: -; clone_size: -; cdr3_nt: TGTGCCAGCAGCCTCTCCGGACAGCCCCAGCATTTT; cdr3_aa: CASSLSGQPQHF
j_call: TRBJ1-1; cdr3_length: 14; v_call: TRBV6-5; d_call: -; clone_size: -; cdr3_nt: TGTGCCAGCAGTTACGCAGGGGCGGACACTGAAGCTTTCTTT; cdr3_aa: CASSYAGADTEAFF